These 25 T cell receptor beta chains share one sample of origin, sequenced in a study of CD8+ T cells in alopecia areata. The treatment here: oral pan-JAK inhibitor, 5-10 mg twice daily. Sequencing relied on a cDNA template that was reverse transcribed from extracted RNA. Libraries were prepared by immunoSEQ multiplex PCR; TCRdb keeps only in-frame clonotypes and omits some of them. The data hold nearly 200,000 clones, with 58% observed a single time. The source was CD4+ T cells sorted from blood, collected at week 24, from a patient treated with tofacitinib. Receptor source: a human donor with alopecia areata.

This chain uses TRBV9 with TRBJ2-1, with 12 positions matching TRBD2. Trimming cost V 0 bases and J 3 bases; bases outside gene matches: 4. This CDR3 is 17 amino acids long. Germline assignment: CDR1 SGDLS and CDR2 YYNGEE. This CDR3 reads CASSVGLAGGYYNEQFF. As DNA, the CDR3 is TGTGCCAGCAGCGTAGGGCTAGCGGGAGGGTACTACAATGAGCAGTTCTTC. Full variable domain (remainder filled in from reference TRBV9 and TRBJ2-1): DSGVTQTPKHLITATGQRVTLRCSPRSGDLSVYWYQQSLDQGLQFLIQYYNGEERAKGNILERFSAQQFPDLHSELNLSSLELGDSALYFCASSVGLAGGYYNEQFFGPGTRLTVL.

The chain is built from TRBV20-1 and TRBJ2-3; no clear D. This CDR3 is built from 11 residues. Trimming stripped 8 bases from V and 4 bases from J, with 10 bases between. Per germline, CDR1 DFQATT and CDR2 SNEGSKA (reference sequence). The CDR3 bases are TGCAGTTACCCCAGGTCAGATACGCAGTATTTT. It yields the protein CSYPRSDTQYF.

V gene TRBV2 combines with J gene TRBJ1-5; tentative D call: TRBD1 (6 bases). This CDR3 comprises 13 residues. With 8 bases removed from V and 3 bases from J, the gap between germline ends came to 11 bases. Germline CDR1 SNHLY, CDR2 FYNNEI. The CDR3 nucleotides are TGTGCCAGCGGGGACATCCTCAATCAGCCCCAGCATTTT. Amino acids: CASGDILNQPQHF.

The chain uses TRBV4-3 and TRBJ2-7; 8 bases align to TRBD2. Germline CDR1 and CDR2: LGHNA and YSLEER. The trim removed 3 bases at V and 8 bases at J, leaving 9 bases unmatched. The length of the CDR3 is 14 residues. The CDR3 coding sequence is TGCGCCAGCAGCCAGGCGCATCGGGAGGGGAAGCAGTACTTC. It is translated as CASSQAHREGKQYF.

The rearrangement links TRBV28 to TRBJ2-2; D might be TRBD2 (5 bases). Germline V gene sequence: CDR1 MDHEN, CDR2 SYDVKM. This CDR3 is built from 16 residues. Deletions cut 2 bases from V and 4 bases from J, with 14 bases between. As DNA, the CDR3 is TGTGCCAGCAGTTTAGAGGCTGCGGGTGGCACCGGGGAGCTGTTTTTT. This translates into CASSLEAAGGTGELFF.

This clone was counted a few times. This chain connects TRBV18 to TRBJ2-3; D is perhaps TRBD1 (5 bases). Germline values: CDR1 KGHSH, CDR2 LQKENI. The CDR3 is 15 amino acids. The ends were cut back, 2 bases at V and 2 bases at J, with 11 bases in the middle. CDR3 nucleotides: TGTGCCAGCTCACCAATGTTACAGGACACAGATACGCAGTATTTT. Protein sequence: CASSPMLQDTDTQYF.

The chain combines TRBV6-5 with TRBJ2-7; 9 bases are shared with TRBD1. This CDR3 has 14 residues. Germline assignment: CDR1 MNHEY and CDR2 SVGAGI. With 3 bases clipped from V and 2 bases from J, the junction kept 2 bases outside the gene matches. The CDR3 DNA reads as TGTGCCAGCAGTTATCGACAGGGGGCCTACGAGCAGTACTTC. This translates into CASSYRQGAYEQYF.

The genes are TRBV4-1 and TRBJ2-7; 8 nucleotides agree with TRBD1. The CDR3 covers 15 residues. Germline loops: CDR1 MGHRA, CDR2 YSYEKL. The V gene end was trimmed by 2 bases and the J gene end by 4 bases; junction bases not matched to a gene: 7. The CDR3 bases are TGCGCCAGCAGCCAAACCCCGGGACAGGTTTACGAGCAGTACTTC. Its protein product is CASSQTPGQVYEQYF.

This clone appeared once. The chain joins TRBV4-3 to TRBJ2-1, with D perhaps being TRBD1 or TRBD2 (5 bases each). The CDR3 has 14 residues. Trimming took 3 bases from V and 7 from J, leaving 13 bases between them. The germline V gene has CDR1 LGHNA and CDR2 YSLEER. CDR3 sequence: CASSHPGTGNEQFF. The DNA of the CDR3 is TGCGCCAGCAGCCACCCAGGGACGGGTAATGAGCAGTTCTTC.

A remark on this clone: It is unclear where the CDR3 begins or ends on the DNA, so no DNA is shown, and the CDR3 is as TCRdb lists it. The rearrangement links TRBV9 to TRBJ1-2; the table's D call, TRBD1, was not checked against the DNA. CDR1 SGDLS and CDR2 YYNGEE come from the germline V gene. Counting both end residues, the CDR3 totals 13 amino acids. CDR3 region: CASSVGQGAKNTF.

The genes are TRBV9 and TRBJ2-1; possibly TRBD1 for D (6 bases). V gave up 4 bases and J gave up 5 bases, with 19 bases separating them. There are 16 residues in the CDR3. Germline V gene data show CDR1 as SGDLS and CDR2 as YYNGEE. CDR3 nucleotide sequence: TGTGCCAGCAGCCGTACAGGGCCCAGAGACGACAATGAGCAGTTCTTC. Protein sequence: CASSRTGPRDDNEQFF.

This chain connects TRBV4-3 to TRBJ1-2; D unresolved. V was shortened by 0 bases and J by 1 base, with 12 bases between the two germline ends. The V gene's germline CDR1 is LGHNA and CDR2 YSLEER. The CDR3 is made up of 16 amino acids. The CDR3 sequence: CASSQDIDWGNYGYTF. Here the CDR3 DNA reads TGCGCCAGCAGCCAAGACATTGACTGGGGTAACTATGGCTACACCTTC.

The rearrangement joins TRBV7-8 to TRBJ2-7; D remains ambiguous. The length of the CDR3 is 14 residues. V was trimmed by 0 bases and J by 0 bases, leaving 6 bases between them. The germline gives CDR1 SGHVS, CDR2 FQNEAQ. The CDR3 loop is CASSLAHSSYEQYF. In nucleotides, the CDR3 is TGTGCCAGCAGCTTAGCGCATAGCTCCTACGAGCAGTACTTC.

This clone was found a few times. The chain employs TRBV10-3 and TRBJ2-2; TRBD1 matches at 7 bases. Germline CDR1 ENHRY, CDR2 SYGVKD. The CDR3 totals 14 residues. V lost 10 bases and J lost 5; bases outside the gene matches: 10. CDR3 coding DNA: TGTGCCACAGACGACAGGGCTAGAACCGGGGAGCTGTTTTTT. Its translation: CATDDRARTGELFF.

This rearrangement joins TRBV2 to TRBJ1-2, with a weak D call TRBD1 (5 bases). V was cut by 3 bases and J by 7 bases, with 15 bases left in between. Germline V CDR1 and CDR2: SNHLY, FYNNEI. The CDR3 is made up of 14 amino acids. DNA for the CDR3: TGTGCCAGCAGTGACTCAGGGTTTGTTAGTGGCTACACCTTC. Its protein is CASSDSGFVSGYTF.

The chain has TRBV5-4 and TRBJ2-2, with TRBD1 matching over 8 bases. Germline V gives CDR1 SGHNT, CDR2 YYREEE (reference sequence). CDR3 length: 14 residues. Trimming at V came to 6 bases and at J to 4 bases, leaving 5 bases not matched to a gene. The CDR3 nucleotides read TGTGCCAGCACCTGGCAGGGGGCCACCGGGGAGCTGTTTTTT. Its translation: CASTWQGATGELFF.

This chain uses TRBV5-6 with TRBJ2-2, with D hard to call. V was cut by 5 bases and J by 2 bases, with 4 bases left in between. In germline, CDR1 is SGHDT, CDR2 YYEEEE. CDR3 size: 12 residues. The CDR3 nucleotides read TGTGCCAGCAGGTACAACACCGGGGAGCTGTTTTTT. Amino acid sequence: CASRYNTGELFF.

The chain carries TRBV27 and TRBJ2-1, with TRBD2 identical over 8 bases. Germline V gene lookup returns CDR1 MNHEY and CDR2 SMNVEV (reference sequence). Trimming cost V 8 bases and J 3 bases; bases outside gene matches: 6. This CDR3 contains 14 residues. CDR3 coding DNA: TGTGCCAGCGGAGCGGGGGCCAACTACAATGAGCAGTTCTTC. Encoded protein: CASGAGANYNEQFF.

As to this clone: Other DNA variants within this sample encode the same CDR3. The chain joins TRBV7-2 to TRBJ2-5; D remains unclear. CDR1 and CDR2 from the germline V gene are SGHTA and FQGNSA. This CDR3 region has 13 residues. Trimming shortened V by 5 bases and J by 1 base, and 8 bases separated the two germline ends. The CDR3 reads CASSLRPQETQYF. As DNA, the CDR3 is TGTGCCAGCAGCCTGCGCCCCCAAGAGACCCAGTACTTC.

J is TRBJ2-5 and V is TRBV6-6; 8 nucleotides line up with TRBD1. Germline V lookup: CDR1 MNHNY, CDR2 SVGAGI (reference sequence). This CDR3 spans 14 amino acids. The ends lost 7 bases at V and 2 bases at J; junction bases unmatched: 6. The CDR3 DNA reads TGTGCCAGCAATGACAGGGGCCCTCAAGAGACCCAGTACTTC. Its translation is CASNDRGPQETQYF.

The V gene is TRBV30, the J gene TRBJ1-1, with a possible D match to TRBD1 (5 bases). The CDR3 runs to 13 residues. Germline assignment: CDR1 GTSNPN and CDR2 SVGIG (reference sequence). Trimming pared 5 bases from V and 0 bases from J, leaving 10 bases between. CDR3 amino acids: CAWCRQLNTEAFF. For the CDR3, the DNA is TGTGCCTGGTGTCGACAGTTGAACACTGAAGCTTTCTTT.

J is TRBJ2-1 and V is TRBV6-6, with D uncertain. Germline-derived CDR1 and CDR2 are MNHNY and SVGAGI (reference sequence). There are 15 residues in the CDR3. The germline V and J ends were trimmed by 5 bases and 10 bases, with 21 bases remaining between them. CDR3 sequence (DNA): TGTGCCAGCAGTCTCCACATCCCCGCGACCGAGGAGCAGTTCTTC. It is translated as CASSLHIPATEEQFF.

The rearrangement links TRBV14 to TRBJ2-4; D is ambiguous. The germline V gene has CDR1 SGHDN and CDR2 FVKESK. V lost 4 bases, J lost 8 bases, and 15 bases lay in between. The CDR3 spans 14 residues. CDR3 loop: CASSPQIGGHIQYF. In DNA form, the CDR3 reads TGTGCCAGCAGCCCGCAAATAGGTGGGCACATTCAGTACTTC.

The V gene is TRBV7-2, the J gene TRBJ1-6; D is unresolved. V was clipped by 4 bases and J by 10 bases, with 17 bases between them. The CDR3 loop spans 15 amino acids. Germline CDR1 and CDR2: SGHTA and FQGNSA. CDR3 residues: CASSSFSGSHSPLHF. The DNA of the CDR3 is TGTGCCAGCAGCTCCTTCTCGGGTTCTCACTCACCCCTCCACTTT.

This chain links TRBV2 with TRBJ1-3; D is possibly TRBD1 (5 bases). Trimming took off 7 bases at V and 3 bases at J, with 10 bases between the two ends. The CDR3 loop spans 13 amino acids. Germline CDR1 and CDR2: SNHLY and FYNNEI. The CDR3 protein is CASTRGGGNTIYF. CDR3 in DNA: TGTGCCAGCACCCGGGGCGGTGGAAACACCATATATTTT.